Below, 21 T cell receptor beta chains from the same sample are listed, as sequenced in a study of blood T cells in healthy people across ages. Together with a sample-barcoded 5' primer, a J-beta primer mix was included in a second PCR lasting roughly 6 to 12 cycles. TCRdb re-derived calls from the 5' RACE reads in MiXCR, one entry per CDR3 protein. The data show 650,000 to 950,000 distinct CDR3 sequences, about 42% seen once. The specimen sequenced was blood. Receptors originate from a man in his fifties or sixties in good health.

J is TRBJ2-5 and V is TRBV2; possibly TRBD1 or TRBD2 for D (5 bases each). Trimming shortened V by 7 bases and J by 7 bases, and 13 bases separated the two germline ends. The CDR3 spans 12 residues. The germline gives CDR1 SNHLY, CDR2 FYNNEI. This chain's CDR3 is CASNVDGGTQYF. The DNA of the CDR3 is TGTGCCAGCAATGTGGATGGGGGGACCCAGTACTTC.

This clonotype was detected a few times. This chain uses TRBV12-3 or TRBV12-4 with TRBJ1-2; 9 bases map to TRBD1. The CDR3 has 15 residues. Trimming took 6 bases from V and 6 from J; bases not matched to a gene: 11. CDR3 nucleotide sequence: TGTGCCAGCAGGCCCGCCGGGACAGGGTTCCATGGCTACACCTTC. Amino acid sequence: CASRPAGTGFHGYTF.

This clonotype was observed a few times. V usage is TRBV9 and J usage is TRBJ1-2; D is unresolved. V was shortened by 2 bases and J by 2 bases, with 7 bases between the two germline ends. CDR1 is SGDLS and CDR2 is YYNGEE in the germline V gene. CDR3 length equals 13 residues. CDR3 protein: CASSVSGNYGYTF. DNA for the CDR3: TGTGCCAGCAGCGTGTCGGGGAACTATGGCTACACCTTC.

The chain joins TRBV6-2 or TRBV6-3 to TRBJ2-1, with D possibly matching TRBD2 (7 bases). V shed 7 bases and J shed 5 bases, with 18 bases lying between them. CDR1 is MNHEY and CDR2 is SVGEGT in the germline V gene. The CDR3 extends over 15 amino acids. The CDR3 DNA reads TGTGCCAGCAACACGGCGGGGCGGGGGCACAATGAGCAGTTCTTC. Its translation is CASNTAGRGHNEQFF.

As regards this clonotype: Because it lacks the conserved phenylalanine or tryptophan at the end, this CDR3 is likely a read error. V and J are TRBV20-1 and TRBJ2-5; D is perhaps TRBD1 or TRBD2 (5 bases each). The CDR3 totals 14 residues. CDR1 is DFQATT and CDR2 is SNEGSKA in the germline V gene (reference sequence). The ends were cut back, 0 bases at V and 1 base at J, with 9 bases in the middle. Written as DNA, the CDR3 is TGCAGTGCTAGAGATTCGAGGGGCCAAGAGACCCAGTACGTC. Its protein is CSARDSRGQETQYV.

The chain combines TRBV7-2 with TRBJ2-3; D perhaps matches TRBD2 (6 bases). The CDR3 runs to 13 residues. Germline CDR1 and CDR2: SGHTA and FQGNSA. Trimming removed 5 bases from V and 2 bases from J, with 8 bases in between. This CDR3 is CASSADYTDTQYF. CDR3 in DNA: TGTGCCAGCAGCGCGGACTACACAGATACGCAGTATTTT.

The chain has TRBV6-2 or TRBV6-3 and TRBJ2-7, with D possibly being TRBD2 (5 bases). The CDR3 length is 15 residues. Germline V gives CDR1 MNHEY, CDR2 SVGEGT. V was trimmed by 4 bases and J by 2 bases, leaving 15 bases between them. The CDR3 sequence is CASSSTRKITYEQYF. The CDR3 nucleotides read TGTGCCAGCAGTTCAACTAGGAAGATAACCTACGAGCAGTACTTC.

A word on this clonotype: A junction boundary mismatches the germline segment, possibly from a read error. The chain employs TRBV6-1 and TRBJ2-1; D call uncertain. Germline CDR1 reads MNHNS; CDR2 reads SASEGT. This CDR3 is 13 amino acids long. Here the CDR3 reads CASLRAPYNEKFF. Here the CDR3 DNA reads TGTGCCAGCCTACGGGCCCCCTACAATGAGAAGTTCTTC.

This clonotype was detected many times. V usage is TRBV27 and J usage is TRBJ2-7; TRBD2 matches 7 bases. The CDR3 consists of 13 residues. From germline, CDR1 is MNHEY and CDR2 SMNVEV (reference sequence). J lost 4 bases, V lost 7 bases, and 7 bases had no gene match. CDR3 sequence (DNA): TGTGCCAGCACGGGGCGGGGGAGTTACGAGCAGTACTTC. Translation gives CASTGRGSYEQYF.

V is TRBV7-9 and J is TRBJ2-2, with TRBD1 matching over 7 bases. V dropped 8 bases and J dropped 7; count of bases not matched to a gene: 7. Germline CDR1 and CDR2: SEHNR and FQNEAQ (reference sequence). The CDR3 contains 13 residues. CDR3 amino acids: CASGRDSRGELFF. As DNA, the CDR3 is TGTGCCAGCGGAAGGGACAGCCGCGGGGAGCTGTTTTTT. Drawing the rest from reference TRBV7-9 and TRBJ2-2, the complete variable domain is DTGVSQNPRHKITKRGQNVTFRCDPISEHNRLYWYRQTLGQGPEFLTYFQNEAQLEKSRLLSDRFSAERPKGSFSTLEIQRTEQGDSAMYLCASGRDSRGELFFGEGSRLTVL.

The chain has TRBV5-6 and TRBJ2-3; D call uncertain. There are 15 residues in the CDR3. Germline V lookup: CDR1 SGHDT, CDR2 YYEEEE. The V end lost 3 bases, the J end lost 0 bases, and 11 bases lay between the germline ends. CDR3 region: CASSYGGRSTDTQYF. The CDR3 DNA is TGTGCCAGCAGCTACGGTGGTAGGAGCACAGATACGCAGTATTTT.

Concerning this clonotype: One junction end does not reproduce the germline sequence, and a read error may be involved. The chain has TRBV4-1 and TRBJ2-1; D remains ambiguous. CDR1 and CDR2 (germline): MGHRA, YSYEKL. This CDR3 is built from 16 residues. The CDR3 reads CASSQDQAALYNEQFF. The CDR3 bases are TGCGCCAGCAGTCAAGATCAGGCAGCCCTTTACAATGAGCAGTTCTTC.

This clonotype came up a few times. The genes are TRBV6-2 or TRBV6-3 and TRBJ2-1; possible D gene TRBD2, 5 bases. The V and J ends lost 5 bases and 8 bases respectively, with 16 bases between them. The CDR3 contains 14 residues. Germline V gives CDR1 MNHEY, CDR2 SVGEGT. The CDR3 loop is CASSNPLAGDEQFF. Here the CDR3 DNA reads TGTGCCAGCAGTAATCCCCTAGCCGGGGATGAGCAGTTCTTC.

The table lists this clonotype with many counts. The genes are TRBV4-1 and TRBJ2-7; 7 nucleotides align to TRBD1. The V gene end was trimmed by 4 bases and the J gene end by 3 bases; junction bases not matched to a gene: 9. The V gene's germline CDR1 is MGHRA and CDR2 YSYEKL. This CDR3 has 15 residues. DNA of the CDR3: TGCGCCAGCAGCCGGTCCGGGACAGAGTTCTACGAGCAGTACTTC. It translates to CASSRSGTEFYEQYF.

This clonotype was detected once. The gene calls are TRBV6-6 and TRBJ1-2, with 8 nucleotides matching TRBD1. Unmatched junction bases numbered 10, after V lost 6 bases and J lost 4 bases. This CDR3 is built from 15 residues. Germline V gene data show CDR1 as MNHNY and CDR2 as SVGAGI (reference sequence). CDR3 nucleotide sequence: TGTGCCAGCAGACCTAAGACAGGGGCAGGCTATGGCTACACCTTC. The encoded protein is CASRPKTGAGYGYTF.

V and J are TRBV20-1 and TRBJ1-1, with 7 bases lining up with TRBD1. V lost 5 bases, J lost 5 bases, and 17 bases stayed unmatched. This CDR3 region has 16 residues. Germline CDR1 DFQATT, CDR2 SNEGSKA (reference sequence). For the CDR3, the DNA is TGCAGTGCTTTCCTAAGGAGGGGGCCCCTCAGGACTGAAGCTTTCTTT. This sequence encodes CSAFLRRGPLRTEAFF.

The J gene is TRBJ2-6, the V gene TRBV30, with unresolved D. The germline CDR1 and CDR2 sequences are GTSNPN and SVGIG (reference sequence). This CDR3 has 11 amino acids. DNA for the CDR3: TGTGCGGCGGACGGGGCCAACGTCCTGACTTTC. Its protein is CAADGANVLTF. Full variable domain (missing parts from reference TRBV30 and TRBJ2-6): SQTIHQWPATLVQPVGSPLSLECTVEGTSNPNLYWYRQAAGRGLQLLFYSVGIGQISSEVPQNLSASRPQDRQFILSSKKLLLSDSGFYLCAADGANVLTFGAGSRLTVL.

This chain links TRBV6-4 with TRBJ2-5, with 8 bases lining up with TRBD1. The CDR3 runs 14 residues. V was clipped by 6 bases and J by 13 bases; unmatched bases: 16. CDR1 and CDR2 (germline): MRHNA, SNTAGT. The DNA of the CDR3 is TGTGCCAGCAGACCATCGGACAGGGCAGGAGGCGCGTACTTC. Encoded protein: CASRPSDRAGGAYF.

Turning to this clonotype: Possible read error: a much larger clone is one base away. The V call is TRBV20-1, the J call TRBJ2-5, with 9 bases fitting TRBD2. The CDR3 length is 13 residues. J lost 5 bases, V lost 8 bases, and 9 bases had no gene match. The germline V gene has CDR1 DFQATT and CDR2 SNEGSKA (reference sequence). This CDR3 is CSTEASGAETQYF. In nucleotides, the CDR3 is TGCAGTACTGAGGCTAGCGGGGCGGAGACCCAGTACTTC.

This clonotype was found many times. In DNA, the CDR3 is TGTGCCTGGAGTTTAGGATACGAGCAGTACTTC. Translated, it gives CAWSLGYEQYF. The V call is TRBV30, the J call TRBJ2-4; D unresolved. The DNA end lines up better with TRBJ2-7; the J call may be wrong. This CDR3 spans 11 amino acids. Germline-derived CDR1 and CDR2 are GTSNPN and SVGIG (reference sequence).

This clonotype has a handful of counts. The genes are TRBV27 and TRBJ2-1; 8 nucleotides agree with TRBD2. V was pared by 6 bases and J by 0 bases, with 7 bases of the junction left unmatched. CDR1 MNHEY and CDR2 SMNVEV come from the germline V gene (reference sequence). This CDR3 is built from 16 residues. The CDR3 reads CASRRSGTSSYNEQFF. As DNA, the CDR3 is TGTGCCAGCAGACGAAGCGGGACTAGCTCCTACAATGAGCAGTTCTTC.